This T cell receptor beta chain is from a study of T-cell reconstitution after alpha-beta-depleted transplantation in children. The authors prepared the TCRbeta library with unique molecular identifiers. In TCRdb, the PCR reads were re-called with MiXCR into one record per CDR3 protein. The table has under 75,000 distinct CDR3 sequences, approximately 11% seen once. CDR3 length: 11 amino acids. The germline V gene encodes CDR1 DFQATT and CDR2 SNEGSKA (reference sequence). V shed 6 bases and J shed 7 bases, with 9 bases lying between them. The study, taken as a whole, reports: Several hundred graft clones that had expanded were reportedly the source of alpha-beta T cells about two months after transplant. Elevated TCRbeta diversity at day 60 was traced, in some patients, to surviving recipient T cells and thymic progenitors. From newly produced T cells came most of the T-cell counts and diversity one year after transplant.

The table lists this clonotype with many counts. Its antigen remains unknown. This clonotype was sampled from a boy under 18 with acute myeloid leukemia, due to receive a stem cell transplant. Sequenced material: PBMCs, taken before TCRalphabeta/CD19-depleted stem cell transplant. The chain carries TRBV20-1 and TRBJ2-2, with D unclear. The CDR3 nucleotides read TGCAGTGCCATTACCCGCGGGGAGCTGTTTTTT. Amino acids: CSAITRGELFF.